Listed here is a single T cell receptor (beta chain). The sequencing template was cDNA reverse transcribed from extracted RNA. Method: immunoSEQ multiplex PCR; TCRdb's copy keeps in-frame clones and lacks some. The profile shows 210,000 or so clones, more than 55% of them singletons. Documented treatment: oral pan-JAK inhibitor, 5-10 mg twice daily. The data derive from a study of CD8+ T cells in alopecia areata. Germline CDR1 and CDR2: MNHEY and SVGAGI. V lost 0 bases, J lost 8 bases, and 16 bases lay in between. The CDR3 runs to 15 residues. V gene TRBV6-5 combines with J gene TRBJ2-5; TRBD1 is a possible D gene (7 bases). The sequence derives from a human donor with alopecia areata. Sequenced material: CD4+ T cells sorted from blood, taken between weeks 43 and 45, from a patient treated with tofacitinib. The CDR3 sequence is CASSYSGVQGGTQYF. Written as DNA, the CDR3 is TGTGCCAGCAGTTACTCGGGAGTCCAGGGGGGAACCCAGTACTTC.